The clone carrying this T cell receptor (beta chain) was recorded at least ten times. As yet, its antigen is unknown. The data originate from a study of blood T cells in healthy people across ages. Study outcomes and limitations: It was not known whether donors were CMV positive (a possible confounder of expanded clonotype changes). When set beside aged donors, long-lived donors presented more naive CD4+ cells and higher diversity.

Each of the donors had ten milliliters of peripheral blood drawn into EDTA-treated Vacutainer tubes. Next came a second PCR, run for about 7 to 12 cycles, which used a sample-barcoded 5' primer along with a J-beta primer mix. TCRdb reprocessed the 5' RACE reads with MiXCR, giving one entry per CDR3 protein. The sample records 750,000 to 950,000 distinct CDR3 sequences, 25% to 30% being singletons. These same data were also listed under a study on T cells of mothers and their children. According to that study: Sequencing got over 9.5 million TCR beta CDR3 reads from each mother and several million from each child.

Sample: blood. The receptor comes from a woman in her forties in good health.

The CDR3 protein is CSVTGTGVDEQFF. CDR3 nucleotide sequence: TGCAGCGTGACCGGGACAGGGGTAGATGAGCAGTTCTTC. V and J are TRBV29-1 and TRBJ2-1, with TRBD1 matching 10 bases. The V gene end was trimmed by 6 bases and the J gene end by 8 bases; junction bases not matched to a gene: 7. The CDR3 covers 13 residues. The germline V gene encodes CDR1 SQVTM and CDR2 ANQGSEA.